This passage covers 24 T cell receptor beta chains from one sample sequenced in a study of CD8 T cells in ankylosing spondylitis (dated by TCRdb to about 2017). The library was produced with 5' RACE. Sequencing was performed on an Illumina HiSeq 2500. The public sequencing data were trimmed at Q25 with fastp and processed into clonotypes with MiXCR by TCRdb, which kept only in-frame beta chains. Every distinct CDR3 protein forms one entry, paired with its most common genes and DNA. The sample contains around 770,000 distinct CDR3 sequences, around a fifth of them found a single time. The top ten constitute around 19% of the sample. Their antigens remain unidentified. Overall results and qualifications from the work: A TCR beta motif of several highly homologous amino acid variants appeared characteristic of blood from ankylosing spondylitis patients.

Specimen: blood, either unsorted or a sorted T cell fraction (not recorded which). Every receptor here comes from a male donor with ankylosing spondylitis.

This clonotype turned up a few times. V gene TRBV12-3 or TRBV12-4 combines with J gene TRBJ1-1, with TRBD1 as a possible D gene (6 bases). The ends were cut back, 7 bases at V and 1 base at J, with 10 bases in the middle. The CDR3 has 13 amino acids. CDR3 nucleotides: TGTGCCAGCACTCAGGGGTGGAACACTGAAGCTTTCTTT. This codes for CASTQGWNTEAFF.

The genes are TRBV29-1 and TRBJ2-5; 8 bases are a match to TRBD1. CDR1 SQVTM and CDR2 ANQGSEA come from the germline V gene. The V gene end was trimmed by 6 bases and the J gene end by 1 base; junction bases not matched to a gene: 10. This CDR3 contains 15 residues. The CDR3 bases are TGCAGCGTCCTGGGGACAGGCCTCCCCCAAGAGACCCAGTACTTC. It translates to CSVLGTGLPQETQYF.

This clonotype was detected many times. The chain recombines TRBV12-3 or TRBV12-4 with TRBJ2-3, with TRBD1 matching 7 bases. The CDR3 has 12 residues. V lost 7 bases and J lost 6; bases outside the gene matches: 4. CDR3 coding DNA: TGTGCCAGCACCCAGGGGGTCGATACGCAGTATTTT. This sequence encodes CASTQGVDTQYF.

The chain recombines TRBV20-1 with TRBJ1-1; D is possibly TRBD1 (5 bases). Per germline, CDR1 DFQATT and CDR2 SNEGSKA (reference sequence). V dropped 0 bases and J dropped 12 bases, with 14 bases sitting between them. There are 12 residues in the CDR3. The chain's CDR3 is CSAREGTSAPFF. CDR3 sequence (DNA): TGCAGTGCTAGAGAAGGGACCTCCGCGCCTTTCTTT.

This clonotype was seen a few times. The chain employs TRBV7-3 and TRBJ2-2; D is perhaps TRBD1 (5 bases). Germline assignment: CDR1 SGHTA and CDR2 FQGTGA. The V end was cut by 3 bases, the J end by 6 bases, with 8 bases between. This CDR3 comprises 13 residues. Written as DNA, the CDR3 is TGTGCCAGCAGCTTTCCAGGGTCCGGGGAGCTGTTTTTT. Translating gives CASSFPGSGELFF.

The genes are TRBV29-1 and TRBJ2-5; perhaps TRBD2 as D (5 bases). V was pared by 0 bases and J by 5 bases, with 16 bases between. The CDR3 is made up of 15 amino acids. The germline V gene has CDR1 SQVTM and CDR2 ANQGSEA. This CDR3 is CSVEDPVRGSETQYF. The DNA for the CDR3 is TGCAGCGTTGAAGATCCTGTTAGAGGGTCGGAGACCCAGTACTTC.

This clonotype was detected ten times or more. The chain joins TRBV20-1 to TRBJ2-5; TRBD1 matches 8 bases. Per the germline V gene, CDR1 is DFQATT and CDR2 is SNEGSKA (reference sequence). V gave up 3 bases and J gave up 5 bases; unmatched junction bases: 17. The CDR3 runs 17 residues. The CDR3 loop is CSARAGGVFEEVETQYF. Here the CDR3 DNA reads TGCAGTGCTAGGGCAGGGGGCGTTTTCGAGGAAGTGGAGACCCAGTACTTC.

This chain uses TRBV3-1 with TRBJ2-1, with D possibly being TRBD2 (6 bases). Trimming pared 3 bases from V and 6 bases from J, leaving 18 bases between. The CDR3 consists of 16 residues. Germline V gives CDR1 LGHDT, CDR2 YNNKEL (reference sequence). The CDR3 sequence: CASSHLGGGPSNEQFF. Written as DNA, the CDR3 is TGTGCCAGCAGCCACCTTGGGGGAGGCCCCTCCAATGAGCAGTTCTTC.

This clonotype appeared many times. V usage is TRBV12-3 or TRBV12-4 and J usage is TRBJ2-2; D is undetermined. CDR3 length equals 13 residues. V was trimmed by 2 bases and J by 6 bases, leaving 7 bases between them. CDR3 nucleotides: TGTGCCAGCAGTTTATTCGCCGCCGGGGAGCTGTTTTTT. Encoded protein: CASSLFAAGELFF.

This clonotype has a handful of counts. The chain combines TRBV6-1 with TRBJ2-7; perhaps TRBD1 as D (5 bases). The germline gives CDR1 MNHNS, CDR2 SASEGT. The V gene lost 5 bases and the J gene lost 0 bases, with 14 bases spanning the gap. The CDR3 loop spans 15 amino acids. The CDR3, as DNA: TGTGCCAGCAGTAGTCCAGGGCGGAGCTCCTACGAGCAGTACTTC. This sequence encodes CASSSPGRSSYEQYF.

The chain recombines TRBV4-1 with TRBJ2-1; the D gene could be TRBD1 or TRBD2 (6 bases each). Germline V CDR1 and CDR2: MGHRA, YSYEKL. V lost 0 bases to trimming and J lost 2 bases, with 14 bases between them. The CDR3 contains 17 residues. CDR3 residues: CASSQDEGGLAYNEQFF. CDR3 DNA: TGCGCCAGCAGCCAAGATGAGGGGGGATTGGCCTACAATGAGCAGTTCTTC.

The J gene is TRBJ2-5, the V gene TRBV20-1; no definite D call. The germline CDR1 and CDR2 sequences are DFQATT and SNEGSKA (reference sequence). Trimming left V 3 bases short and J 2 bases short, with 13 bases between. The CDR3 covers 14 residues. The CDR3: CSARVVTTQETQYF. The CDR3 DNA sequence: TGCAGTGCTAGGGTGGTTACGACTCAAGAGACCCAGTACTTC.

This rearrangement joins TRBV29-1 to TRBJ2-1, with D perhaps matching TRBD1 or TRBD2 (5 bases each). V was shortened by 1 base and J by 1 base, with 20 bases between the two germline ends. The length of the CDR3 is 18 residues. CDR1 is SQVTM and CDR2 is ANQGSEA in the germline V gene. This CDR3 is CSVEVGGRLMESYNEQFF. Here the CDR3 DNA reads TGCAGCGTTGAAGTTGGGGGTAGGCTAATGGAGTCCTACAATGAGCAGTTCTTC.

Note on this clonotype: Since a much larger clone is just one base distant, this may be a read error. V gene TRBV20-1 combines with J gene TRBJ1-5, with a possible D match to TRBD1 (6 bases). CDR3 length: 15 residues. Germline assignment: CDR1 DFQATT and CDR2 SNEGSKA (reference sequence). CDR3 region: CSARRTDSSYQPQHF. The DNA of the CDR3 is TGCAGTGCTCGGCGGACAGACAGTAGCTATCAGCCCCAGCATTTT.

This clonotype was counted only a few times. The V gene is TRBV14, the J gene TRBJ2-7, with D possibly TRBD2 on 6 matching bases. The length of the CDR3 is 15 residues. CDR1 is SGHDN, CDR2 FVKESK, per germline. V lost 4 bases, J lost 5 bases, and 18 bases lay in between. This chain's CDR3 is CASSPHGSWSHEQYF. The CDR3 DNA sequence: TGTGCCAGCAGCCCCCACGGGAGCTGGTCCCACGAGCAGTACTTC. Supplemented by reference TRBV14 and TRBJ2-7, the full variable domain reads EAGVTQFPSHSVIEKGQTVTLRCDPISGHDNLYWYRRVMGKEIKFLLHFVKESKQDESGMPNNRFLAERTGGTYSTLKVQPAELEDSGVYFCASSPHGSWSHEQYFGPGTRLTVT.

This clonotype appeared a few times. The V call is TRBV15, the J call TRBJ2-3, with TRBD2 identical over 7 bases. The CDR3 spans 15 residues. Germline V lookup: CDR1 LNHNV, CDR2 YYDKDF (reference sequence). Trimming took 1 base from V and 6 from J; bases not matched to a gene: 7. CDR3 loop: CATSRAAGAVDTQYF. The DNA for the CDR3 is TGTGCCACCAGCAGAGCGGCGGGAGCGGTGGATACGCAGTATTTT.

The genes are TRBV21-1 and TRBJ2-7; the table calls TRBD2, which could not be checked here. TRBV21-1 corresponds to a pseudogene. CDR3 size: 14 residues. DNA for the CDR3: TGTGCCAGCAGCAATGGGCCCTCTCCCTACGAGCAGTACTTC. Residues: CASSNGPSPYEQYF.

This clonotype was seen only a few times. The V gene is TRBV9, the J gene TRBJ2-1; D unclear. CDR3 length: 15 amino acids. Trimming cost V 0 bases and J 2 bases, with 9 bases left between them. CDR1 SGDLS and CDR2 YYNGEE come from the germline V gene. The CDR3, as DNA: TGTGCCAGCAGCGTAGAGTCAGCTACCTACAATGAGCAGTTCTTC. It translates to CASSVESATYNEQFF.

The chain couples TRBV28 to TRBJ2-1, with 11 bases fitting TRBD2. J was trimmed by 10 bases and V by 10 bases; bases with no gene match: 12. CDR1 and CDR2 from the germline V gene are MDHEN and SYDVKM. CDR3 size: 14 residues. This CDR3 is CATFNSGRANEQFF. The CDR3 DNA reads TGTGCCACCTTTAATAGCGGGAGGGCCAACGAGCAGTTCTTC. The full variable domain, in which reference TRBV28 and TRBJ2-1 provide the parts outside the CDR3, is DVKVTQSSRYLVKRTGEKVFLECVQDMDHENMFWYRQDPGLGLRLIYFSYDVKMKEKGDIPEGYSVSREKKERFSLILESASTNQTSMYLCATFNSGRANEQFFGPGTRLTVL.

This clonotype has only a few counts. The chain carries TRBV20-1 and TRBJ1-4; possible D gene TRBD1, 6 bases. The V gene's germline CDR1 is DFQATT and CDR2 SNEGSKA (reference sequence). The CDR3 consists of 14 residues. V was clipped by 3 bases and J by 2 bases, with 10 bases between them. CDR3 sequence reads: CSARAQGTNEKLFF. The CDR3 bases are TGCAGTGCTAGGGCCCAGGGGACTAATGAAAAACTGTTTTTT.

V and J are TRBV24-1 and TRBJ2-1; 8 positions match TRBD1. The CDR3 runs to 16 residues. Germline loops: CDR1 KGHDR, CDR2 SFDVKD. J lost 9 bases, V lost 0 bases, and 9 bases had no gene match. The CDR3 DNA sequence: TGTGCCACCAGTGATTTGTCGGACAGGGCAAACGGTGAGCAGTTCTTC. This translates into CATSDLSDRANGEQFF.

This clonotype was picked up a small number of times. This chain joins TRBV7-9 and TRBJ1-2, with D uncertain. The CDR3 consists of 14 residues. Germline-derived CDR1 and CDR2 are SEHNR and FQNEAQ (reference sequence). The V gene lost 3 bases and the J gene lost 1 base, with 9 bases spanning the gap. The CDR3 is CASSFEDGNYGYTF. The CDR3 region has the DNA TGTGCCAGCAGCTTCGAGGACGGTAACTATGGCTACACCTTC.

The chain uses TRBV3-1 and TRBJ2-7, with TRBD2 identical over 12 bases. The germline CDR1 and CDR2 sequences are LGHDT and YNNKEL (reference sequence). The CDR3 is made up of 15 amino acids. J gave up 4 bases and V 6 bases, and 7 bases lay outside the gene matches. CDR3 protein: CASSYGTSGLYEQYF. In nucleotides, the CDR3 is TGTGCCAGCAGTTACGGGACTAGCGGGCTGTACGAGCAGTACTTC.

This clonotype has a handful of counts. The chain couples TRBV7-9 to TRBJ1-2, with D perhaps matching TRBD1 (5 bases). CDR3 length: 15 amino acids. Trimming shortened V by 6 bases and J by 1 base, and 15 bases separated the two germline ends. Per germline, CDR1 SEHNR and CDR2 FQNEAQ (reference sequence). CDR3 protein: CASRSTDDFNYGYTF. DNA for the CDR3: TGTGCCAGCAGGTCGACAGACGACTTTAACTATGGCTACACCTTC.